The T cell receptor beta chain described here comes from a study of graft-versus-host responses after intestinal transplantation. Study-level information: Recipients uniformly received anti-thymocyte globulin induction, followed by tacrolimus and steroids for about three years.

Here immunoSEQ multiplex PCR was the method, and the copy in TCRdb shows in-frame clones only, minus some. The table shows 12,000 to 15,000 clones, with 30% to 40% occurring only once. Germline lookup yields CDR1 LGHNA and CDR2 YSLEER. Germline trimming cut 0 bases from V and 7 bases from J; bases unmatched to any gene: 6. The CDR3 runs to 15 residues. This clone qualifies as medium-sized. The receptor's source is a human patient who received an intestinal transplant. The sequencing here drew on alloreactive CD4+ T cells from a mixed lymphocyte reaction culture, taken before intestinal transplant. The subset was: CFSE-low proliferating T cells sorted from roughly 6-day pre-transplant mixed lymphocyte reaction (GvH or HvG direction). This chain uses TRBV4-3 with TRBJ1-1; 9 bases fit TRBD1. The CDR3 here is CASSQEDRGVGEAFF. CDR3 DNA: TGCGCCAGCAGCCAAGAAGACAGGGGGGTCGGTGAAGCTTTCTTT.